This T cell receptor (beta chain) is drawn from a study of immune characterization of retroperitoneal liposarcoma. Each CDR3 protein is one row after TCRdb ran MiXCR on the PCR reads. The table includes about 5,100 distinct CDR3 sequences, roughly a third detected once. This clonotype was picked up a small number of times. J lost 0 bases, V lost 10 bases, and 1 base had no gene match. Germline loops: CDR1 ENHRY, CDR2 SYGVKD. CDR3 size: 12 residues. This chain uses TRBV10-3 with TRBJ2-3, with 7 bases lining up with TRBD2. Sequencing was performed on tumor tissue. This clonotype originated in a female donor with retroperitoneal liposarcoma. The CDR3 DNA is TGTGCCACTAGCGGAAGCACAGATACGCAGTATTTT. As protein: CATSGSTDTQYF.